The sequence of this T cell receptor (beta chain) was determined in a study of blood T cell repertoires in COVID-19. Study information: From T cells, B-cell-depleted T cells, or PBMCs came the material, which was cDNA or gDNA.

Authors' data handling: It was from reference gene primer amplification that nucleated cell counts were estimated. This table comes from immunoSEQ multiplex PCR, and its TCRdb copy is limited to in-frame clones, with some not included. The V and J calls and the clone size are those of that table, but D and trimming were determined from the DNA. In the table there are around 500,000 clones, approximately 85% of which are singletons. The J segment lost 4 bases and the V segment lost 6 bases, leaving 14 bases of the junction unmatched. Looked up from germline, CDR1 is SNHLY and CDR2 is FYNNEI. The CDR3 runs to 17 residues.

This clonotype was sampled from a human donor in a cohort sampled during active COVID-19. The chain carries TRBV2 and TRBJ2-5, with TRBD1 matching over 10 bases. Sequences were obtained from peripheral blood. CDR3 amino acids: CASSAQRTGGIRETQYF. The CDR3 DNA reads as TGTGCCAGCAGCGCCCAGAGGACAGGGGGAATCCGAGAGACCCAGTACTTC.